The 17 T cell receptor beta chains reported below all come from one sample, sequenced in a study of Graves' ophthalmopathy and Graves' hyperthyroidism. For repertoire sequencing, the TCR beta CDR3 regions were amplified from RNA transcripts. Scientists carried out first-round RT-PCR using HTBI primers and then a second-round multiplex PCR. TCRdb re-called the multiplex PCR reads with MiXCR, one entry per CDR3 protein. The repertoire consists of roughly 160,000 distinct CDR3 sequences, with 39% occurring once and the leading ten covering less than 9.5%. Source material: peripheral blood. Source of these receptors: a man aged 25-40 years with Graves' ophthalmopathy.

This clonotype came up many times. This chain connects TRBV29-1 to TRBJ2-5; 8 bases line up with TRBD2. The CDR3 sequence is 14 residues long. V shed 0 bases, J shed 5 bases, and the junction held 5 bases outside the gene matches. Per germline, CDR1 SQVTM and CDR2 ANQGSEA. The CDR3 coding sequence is TGCAGCGTTGAAGATACGGGGGGGAGGGAGACCCAGTACTTC. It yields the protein CSVEDTGGRETQYF.

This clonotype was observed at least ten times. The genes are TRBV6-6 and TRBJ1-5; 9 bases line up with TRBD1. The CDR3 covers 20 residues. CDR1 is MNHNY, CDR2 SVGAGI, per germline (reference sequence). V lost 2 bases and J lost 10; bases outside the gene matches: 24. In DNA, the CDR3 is TGTGCCAGCAGTTACGTTTCCGGGACAGGGCTGTCCGGGAAGGGTGATCCCCAGCATTTT. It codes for CASSYVSGTGLSGKGDPQHF.

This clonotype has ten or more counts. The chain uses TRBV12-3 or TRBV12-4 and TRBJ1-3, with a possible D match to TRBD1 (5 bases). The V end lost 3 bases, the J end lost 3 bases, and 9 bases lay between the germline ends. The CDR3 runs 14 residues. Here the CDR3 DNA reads TGTGCCAGCAGTTTCGGGGGAAGTGGAAACACCATATATTTT. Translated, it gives CASSFGGSGNTIYF.

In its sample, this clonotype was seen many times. The CDR3 region is CASSLVLTEGNGNQPQHF. The CDR3 coding sequence is TGTGCCAGCAGTTTAGTACTGACCGAGGGGAACGGCAATCAGCCCCAGCATTTT. The rearrangement joins TRBV12-3 or TRBV12-4 to TRBJ1-5, with D perhaps TRBD1 (5 bases). The CDR3 loop spans 18 amino acids. Between the trimmed V and J ends, which lost 1 base and 2 bases, there was a span of 18 bases.

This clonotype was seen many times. CDR3 bases: TGTGCCAGCAGTTCTAGACAGAGCAATCAGCCCCAGCATTTT. It codes for CASSSRQSNQPQHF. The rearrangement joins TRBV27 to TRBJ1-5; perhaps TRBD1 as D (5 bases). The CDR3 extends over 14 amino acids. V gave up 4 bases and J gave up 1 base, with 8 bases separating them. Germline-derived CDR1 and CDR2 are MNHEY and SMNVEV (reference sequence).

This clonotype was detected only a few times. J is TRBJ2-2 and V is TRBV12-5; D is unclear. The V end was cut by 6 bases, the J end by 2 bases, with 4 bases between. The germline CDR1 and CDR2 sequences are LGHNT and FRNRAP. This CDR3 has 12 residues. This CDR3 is CASGKNTGELFF. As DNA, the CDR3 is TGTGCTAGTGGAAAAAACACCGGGGAGCTGTTTTTT.

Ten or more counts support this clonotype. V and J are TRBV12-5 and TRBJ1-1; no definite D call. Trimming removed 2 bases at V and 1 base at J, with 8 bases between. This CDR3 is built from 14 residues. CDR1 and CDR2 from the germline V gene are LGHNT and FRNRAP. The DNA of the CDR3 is TGTGCTAGTGGTTTGTCCCCGCCGAACACTGAAGCTTTCTTT. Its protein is CASGLSPPNTEAFF.

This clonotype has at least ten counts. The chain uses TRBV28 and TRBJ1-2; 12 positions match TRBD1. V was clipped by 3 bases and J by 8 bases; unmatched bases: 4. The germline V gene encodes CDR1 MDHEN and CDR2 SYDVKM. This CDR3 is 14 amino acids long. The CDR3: CASSFGTGGWGYTF. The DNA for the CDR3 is TGTGCCAGCAGTTTCGGGACAGGGGGCTGGGGCTACACCTTC.

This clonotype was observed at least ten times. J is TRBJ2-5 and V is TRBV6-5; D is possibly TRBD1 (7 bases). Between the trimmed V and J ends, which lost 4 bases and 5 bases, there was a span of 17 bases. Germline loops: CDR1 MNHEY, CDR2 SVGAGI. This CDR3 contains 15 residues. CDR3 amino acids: CASSFPGGRRETQYF. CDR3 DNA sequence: TGTGCCAGCAGTTTCCCAGGGGGGAGACGGGAGACCCAGTACTTC.

The CDR3 DNA follows: TGTGCCAGCAGTTCACTCCGAGGACTCACCTACGAGCAGTACTTC. The encoded protein is CASSSLRGLTYEQYF. This chain connects TRBV27 to TRBJ2-7; TRBD2 is a possible D gene (5 bases). Germline CDR1 and CDR2: MNHEY and SMNVEV (reference sequence). The CDR3 totals 15 residues. Trimming shortened V by 4 bases and J by 2 bases, and 15 bases separated the two germline ends.

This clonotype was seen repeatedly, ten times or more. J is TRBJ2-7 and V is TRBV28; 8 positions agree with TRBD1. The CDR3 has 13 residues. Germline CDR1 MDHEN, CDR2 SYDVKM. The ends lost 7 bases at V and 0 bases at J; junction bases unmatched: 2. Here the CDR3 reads CASMDRVSYEQYF. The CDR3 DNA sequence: TGTGCCAGCATGGACAGGGTCTCCTACGAGCAGTACTTC.

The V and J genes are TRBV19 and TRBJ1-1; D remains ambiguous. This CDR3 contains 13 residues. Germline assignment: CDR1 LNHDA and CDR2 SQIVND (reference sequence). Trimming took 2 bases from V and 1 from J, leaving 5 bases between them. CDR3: CASSIPANTEAFF. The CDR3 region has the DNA TGTGCCAGTAGTATACCCGCGAACACTGAAGCTTTCTTT.

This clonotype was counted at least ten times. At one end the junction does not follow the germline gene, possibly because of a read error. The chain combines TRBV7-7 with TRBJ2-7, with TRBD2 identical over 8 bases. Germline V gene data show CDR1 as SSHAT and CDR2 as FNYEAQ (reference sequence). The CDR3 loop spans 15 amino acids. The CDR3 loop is CASSPFAAGGGEQYF. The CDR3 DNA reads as TGTGCTAGCAGCCCCTTCGCGGCGGGAGGAGGAGAGCAGTACTTC.

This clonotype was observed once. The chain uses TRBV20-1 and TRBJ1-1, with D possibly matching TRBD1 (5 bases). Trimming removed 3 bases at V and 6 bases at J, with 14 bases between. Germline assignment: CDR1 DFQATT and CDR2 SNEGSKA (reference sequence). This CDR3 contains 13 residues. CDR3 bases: TGCAGTGCTAGTTCGGGGGGAGGACCTGAAGCTTTCTTT. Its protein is CSASSGGGPEAFF.

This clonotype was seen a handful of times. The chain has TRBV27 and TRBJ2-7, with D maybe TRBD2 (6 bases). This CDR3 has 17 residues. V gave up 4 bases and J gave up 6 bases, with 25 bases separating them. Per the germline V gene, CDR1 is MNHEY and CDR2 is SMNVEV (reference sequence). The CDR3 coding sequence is TGTGCCAGCAGTTACCTCCGATGGGGGAGGACGGGCATCGAGCAGTACTTC. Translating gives CASSYLRWGRTGIEQYF.

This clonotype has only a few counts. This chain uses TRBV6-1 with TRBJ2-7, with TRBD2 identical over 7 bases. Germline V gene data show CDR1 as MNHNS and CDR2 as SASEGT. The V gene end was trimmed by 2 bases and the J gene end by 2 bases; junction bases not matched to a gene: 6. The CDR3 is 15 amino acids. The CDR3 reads CASSERGEAPYEQYF. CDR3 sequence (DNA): TGTGCCAGCAGTGAACGGGGGGAAGCCCCCTACGAGCAGTACTTC.

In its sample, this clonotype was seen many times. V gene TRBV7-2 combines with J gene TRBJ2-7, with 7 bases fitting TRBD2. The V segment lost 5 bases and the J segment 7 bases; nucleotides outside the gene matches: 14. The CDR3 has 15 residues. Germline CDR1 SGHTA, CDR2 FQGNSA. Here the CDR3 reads CASSLREVGVGEQYF. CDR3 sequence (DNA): TGTGCCAGCAGCCTTCGGGAGGTAGGGGTCGGGGAGCAGTACTTC.